One and the same sample provided the 18 T cell receptor beta chains below, sequenced in a study of blood T cells in healthy people across ages. Next came a second PCR, run for roughly 7 to 12 cycles, which used a sample-barcoded 5' primer along with a J-beta primer mix. TCRdb recomputed calls from the 5' RACE reads with MiXCR, one row per CDR3 protein. The repertoire includes 870,000 or so distinct CDR3 sequences, 29% of them detected once, and about 18% sits in the top ten. The sequenced sample was blood. Receptor source: a woman older than 75 in good health.

Concerning this clonotype: Since a much larger clone is just one base distant, this may be a read error. The chain combines TRBV5-1 with TRBJ2-3, with 9 bases that match TRBD1. The CDR3 totals 17 residues. J was trimmed by 2 bases and V by 1 base; bases with no gene match: 8. In germline, CDR1 is SGHRS, CDR2 YFSETQ. The CDR3 spells CASSLLRTGDDTDTQYF. The DNA for the CDR3 is TGCGCCAGCAGCTTGTTACGGACAGGGGATGACACAGATACGCAGTATTTT.

The chain uses TRBV7-9 and TRBJ1-6, with 7 bases lining up with TRBD1. V gave up 3 bases and J gave up 8 bases; unmatched junction bases: 1. Germline lookup yields CDR1 SEHNR and CDR2 FQNEAQ (reference sequence). There are 13 residues in the CDR3. CDR3 in amino acids: CASSFQGDSPLHF. The DNA of the CDR3 is TGTGCCAGCAGCTTCCAGGGGGATTCACCCCTCCACTTT.

The chain has TRBV7-2 and TRBJ1-3, with a possible D match to TRBD1 (6 bases). In germline, CDR1 is SGHTA, CDR2 FQGNSA. V lost 8 bases, J lost 5 bases, and 16 bases lay in between. The length of the CDR3 is 14 residues. CDR3 coding DNA: TGTGCCAGCGCTTACAGGGAGGGCAGAAACACCATATATTTT. Translation: CASAYREGRNTIYF.

This clonotype was found a few times. The rearrangement joins TRBV30 to TRBJ2-3; no definite D call. V dropped 1 base and J dropped 2 bases, with 7 bases sitting between them. There are 13 residues in the CDR3. Germline assignment: CDR1 GTSNPN and CDR2 SVGIG (reference sequence). The CDR3 DNA is TGTGCCTGGAGTGCCGATGCCACAGATACGCAGTATTTT. Translating it yields CAWSADATDTQYF. The complete variable domain, with remaining parts taken from reference TRBV30 and TRBJ2-3, reads SQTIHQWPATLVQPVGSPLSLECTVEGTSNPNLYWYRQAAGRGLQLLFYSVGIGQISSEVPQNLSASRPQDRQFILSSKKLLLSDSGFYLCAWSADATDTQYFGPGTRLTVL.

The chain links TRBV5-5 to TRBJ1-2, with D maybe TRBD1 (5 bases). The CDR3 spans 13 residues. Germline CDR1 is SGHKS and CDR2 is YYEKEE (reference sequence). V lost 0 bases, J lost 10 bases, and 13 bases lay in between. Written as DNA, the CDR3 is TGTGCCAGCAGCTTGGGACAGCCCTGGGACTACACCTTC. Translating gives CASSLGQPWDYTF.

To note about this clonotype: A much larger clone differs from this one at a single base, so this may be a read error. V is TRBV29-1 and J is TRBJ2-1, with D tentatively TRBD2 (5 bases). The germline V and J ends were trimmed by 7 bases and 7 bases, with 14 bases remaining between them. CDR1 and CDR2 from the germline V gene are SQVTM and ANQGSEA. This CDR3 has 12 residues. CDR3 protein: CSGARGGNEQFF. DNA for the CDR3: TGCAGCGGCGCCCGGGGTGGGAATGAGCAGTTCTTC.

This clonotype was detected many times. The chain joins TRBV6-6 to TRBJ1-2, with 8 bases fitting TRBD1. CDR1 and CDR2 from the germline V gene are MNHNY and SVGAGI (reference sequence). This CDR3 comprises 13 residues. J was trimmed by 7 bases and V by 6 bases; bases with no gene match: 7. DNA for the CDR3: TGTGCCAGCAGCCCAGACAGGGGTAGTGGCTACACCTTC. Amino acids: CASSPDRGSGYTF.

This chain links TRBV14 with TRBJ2-6; maybe TRBD2 (5 bases). This CDR3 is 14 amino acids long. Germline-derived CDR1 and CDR2 are SGHDN and FVKESK. V shed 4 bases and J shed 6 bases, with 10 bases lying between them. CDR3 in DNA: TGTGCCAGCAGCCCCCGCGGGTTGGCCAACGTCCTGACTTTC. Translating it yields CASSPRGLANVLTF.

This chain links TRBV2 with TRBJ2-5; no reliable D call. Germline lookup yields CDR1 SNHLY and CDR2 FYNNEI. Trimming stripped 2 bases from V and 11 bases from J, with 21 bases between. The CDR3 is 15 amino acids. The CDR3 loop is CASSETRNWPNEQYF. The CDR3 DNA sequence: TGTGCCAGCAGTGAAACGAGGAATTGGCCCAATGAGCAGTACTTC.

Many counts were recorded for this clonotype. This could be a read error, since a much larger clone is one nucleotide away. The gene calls are TRBV20-1 and TRBJ2-1; 8 bases agree with TRBD2. The assigned J gene may be wrong: the sequence end matches TRBJ2-7 better. Germline CDR1 DFQATT, CDR2 SNEGSKA (reference sequence). This CDR3 contains 14 residues. This chain's CDR3 is CSASRSGGYNEQYF. The CDR3 region has the DNA TGCAGTGCTAGTCGGAGCGGGGGCTACAATGAGCAGTACTTC.

Notes on this clonotype: A clone one base away is much larger, so this may be a read error. This chain joins TRBV12-3 or TRBV12-4 and TRBJ2-7, with 7 bases identical to TRBD1. J was trimmed by 7 bases and V by 6 bases; bases with no gene match: 15. CDR3 length equals 15 residues. CDR3 DNA sequence: TGTGCCAGCAGCCACCGGACAGGAATCTACAATGAGCAGTACTTC. This translates into CASSHRTGIYNEQYF.

The sample holds many counts of this clonotype. The chain is built from TRBV4-2 and TRBJ2-4, with unresolved D. Germline V gene data show CDR1 as LGHNA and CDR2 as YNFKEQ. V lost 0 bases to trimming and J lost 2 bases, with 5 bases between them. The CDR3 is 14 amino acids. In nucleotides, the CDR3 is TGTGCCAGCAGCCAAGATTTGACCAAAAACATTCAGTACTTC. Protein: CASSQDLTKNIQYF.

The rearrangement uses TRBV6-2 or TRBV6-3 and TRBJ1-1; no definite D call. The CDR3 runs to 16 residues. The germline V gene encodes CDR1 MNHEY and CDR2 SVGEGT. Trimming left V 6 bases short and J 4 bases short, with 21 bases between. Here the CDR3 reads CASSSHGAGSSTEAFF. In DNA form, the CDR3 reads TGTGCCAGCAGCTCTCACGGAGCGGGCTCGAGCACTGAAGCTTTCTTT.

This clonotype was recorded at least ten times. V and J are TRBV28 and TRBJ2-1; no firm D call. Trimming removed 3 bases at V and 8 bases at J, with 8 bases between. The CDR3 extends over 12 amino acids. Germline V gene data show CDR1 as MDHEN and CDR2 as SYDVKM. This CDR3 reads CASSFSIHEQFF. The CDR3 nucleotides read TGTGCCAGCAGTTTTTCGATCCATGAGCAGTTCTTC.

Many counts were recorded for this clonotype. The genes are TRBV7-2 and TRBJ1-2; 9 nucleotides agree with TRBD1. CDR1 and CDR2 (germline): SGHTA, FQGNSA. V lost 2 bases, J lost 6 bases, and 7 bases stayed unmatched. The CDR3 covers 15 residues. The CDR3 nucleotides read TGTGCCAGCAGCTTAAGTTCGGGACAGGGTCATGGCTACACCTTC. Its protein is CASSLSSGQGHGYTF.

This clonotype was seen ten or more times. This sequence joins TRBV24-1 and TRBJ1-2; D gene unclear. Trimming shortened V by 4 bases and J by 0 bases, and 8 bases separated the two germline ends. Germline V CDR1 and CDR2: KGHDR, SFDVKD. This CDR3 is 14 amino acids long. The CDR3 spells CATSDPPTNYGYTF. The CDR3 region has the DNA TGTGCCACCAGTGACCCGCCCACTAACTATGGCTACACCTTC.

This clonotype was seen at least ten times. Here the CDR3 DNA reads TGTGCCATCAGTGAGTCGATAAGGGTGGATACGCAGTATTTT. Its protein is CAISESIRVDTQYF. The V call is TRBV10-3, the J call TRBJ2-3; D call uncertain. Per the germline V gene, CDR1 is ENHRY and CDR2 is SYGVKD. The CDR3 runs 14 residues. V was trimmed by 0 bases and J by 6 bases, leaving 10 bases between them.

Notes on this clonotype: This may be a read error, as it is one base from a much larger clone. The chain employs TRBV11-2 and TRBJ2-7; D ambiguous. The end of the DNA aligns better with TRBJ2-5, so the J call may be wrong. The CDR3 totals 16 residues. Germline V gives CDR1 SGHAT, CDR2 FQNNGV. For the CDR3, the DNA is TGTGCCAGCAGCCCCGTGGGGATGAAGGGTCCGGAGACCCAGTACTTC. It encodes CASSPVGMKGPETQYF.